These 21 T cell receptor beta chains originate from one sample sequenced in a study of human T cells and chemical hapten exposure. Time point meaning: healthy volunteer bleed at 2 weeks. Blood, whole and unfractionated, served as the source for total RNA extraction. A single record per CDR3 protein comes from TCRdb applying MiXCR to the RACE reads. The data contain some 120,000 distinct CDR3 sequences, about 9% of them singletons. Source material: whole blood. The receptors derive from a male donor in good health. Some clones in this sample may be carry-over from other donors' samples.

This clonotype came up a few times. V gene TRBV14 combines with J gene TRBJ2-3; maybe TRBD1 (5 bases). The CDR3 covers 15 residues. Trimming removed 1 base from V and 4 bases from J, with 12 bases in between. Germline CDR1 SGHDN, CDR2 FVKESK. The DNA of the CDR3 is TGTGCCAGCAGCCAAGGGTACAGGATGGCAGATACGCAGTATTTT. Amino acids: CASSQGYRMADTQYF.

The V gene is TRBV6-1, the J gene TRBJ1-1, with 8 bases that match TRBD1. Unmatched junction bases numbered 10, after V lost 3 bases and J lost 1 base. Germline V gene lookup returns CDR1 MNHNS and CDR2 SASEGT. CDR3 length equals 17 residues. The CDR3 region is CASSDGSGGQGNTEAFF. The CDR3 DNA follows: TGTGCCAGCAGTGACGGCTCCGGAGGACAGGGGAACACTGAAGCTTTCTTT.

This clonotype was observed a few times. The chain carries TRBV6-2 or TRBV6-3 and TRBJ1-1; weak D call: TRBD1 (6 bases). Germline loops: CDR1 MNHEY, CDR2 SVGEGT. The ends were cut back, 6 bases at V and 1 base at J, with 21 bases in the middle. The CDR3 loop spans 17 amino acids. CDR3 sequence (DNA): TGTGCCAGCAGGCCTACCTCAATAGGACAGCGGAACACTGAAGCTTTCTTT. Its translation is CASRPTSIGQRNTEAFF.

This clonotype was picked up many times. This chain connects TRBV5-1 to TRBJ2-7, with TRBD1 as a possible D gene (5 bases). Trimming shortened V by 1 base and J by 0 bases, and 11 bases separated the two germline ends. Germline CDR1 is SGHRS and CDR2 is YFSETQ. This CDR3 is 15 amino acids long. The CDR3 DNA is TGCGCCAGCAGCTTGACAGGATCCAGCTCCTACGAGCAGTACTTC. This encodes CASSLTGSSSYEQYF.

This clonotype came up many times. The chain joins TRBV6-5 to TRBJ2-7; 13 positions agree with TRBD2. Unmatched junction bases numbered 8, after V lost 4 bases and J lost 5 bases. CDR1 is MNHEY and CDR2 is SVGAGI in the germline V gene. This CDR3 has 16 amino acids. In DNA form, the CDR3 reads TGTGCCAGCAGTTTCCTGGGACTAGCGGGGAACCACGAGCAGTACTTC. As protein: CASSFLGLAGNHEQYF.

The V and J genes are TRBV14 and TRBJ1-1, with D possibly matching TRBD1 (6 bases). This CDR3 has 15 amino acids. CDR1 is SGHDN, CDR2 FVKESK, per germline. With 4 bases removed from V and 1 base from J, the gap between germline ends came to 13 bases. The chain's CDR3 is CASSPLAGANTEAFF. Written as DNA, the CDR3 is TGTGCCAGCAGCCCCCTAGCGGGGGCGAACACTGAAGCTTTCTTT.

This clonotype was observed at least ten times. Relative to the germline gene, one junction end is altered; a read error may explain this. V usage is TRBV29-1 and J usage is TRBJ1-5; D possibly corresponds to TRBD1 (5 bases). The CDR3 consists of 13 residues. Looked up from germline, CDR1 is SQVTM and CDR2 is ANQGSEA. In DNA, the CDR3 is TGCAGCGTTGGGGACGGCCCCAATCAACCCCAGCATTTT. Its protein product is CSVGDGPNQPQHF. Complete variable domain (other parts from reference TRBV29-1 and TRBJ1-5): SAVISQKPSRDICQRGTSLTIQCQVDSQVTMMFWYRQQPGQSLTLIATANQGSEATYESGFVIDKFPISRPNLTFSTLTVSNMSPEDSSIYLCSVGDGPNQPQHFGDGTRLSIL.

This clonotype was counted between two and nine times. The V call is TRBV6-6, the J call TRBJ1-2, with D tentatively TRBD1 (5 bases). The CDR3 spans 15 residues. Germline values: CDR1 MNHNY, CDR2 SVGAGI (reference sequence). Between the trimmed V and J ends, which lost 7 bases and 2 bases, there was a span of 17 bases. The CDR3 DNA reads TGTGCCAGCACCCAACAGGCCCCCCGGAACTATGGCTACACCTTC. It translates to CASTQQAPRNYGYTF.

The rearrangement joins TRBV20-1 to TRBJ2-7; TRBD2 matches 9 bases. The germline V gene has CDR1 DFQATT and CDR2 SNEGSKA (reference sequence). The CDR3 covers 14 residues. The V gene end was trimmed by 6 bases and the J gene end by 0 bases; junction bases not matched to a gene: 6. The CDR3 is CSAEGLAFSYEQYF. CDR3 nucleotides: TGCAGTGCAGAAGGACTAGCGTTCTCCTACGAGCAGTACTTC.

The chain combines TRBV5-5 with TRBJ2-3; 9 positions agree with TRBD1. Looked up from germline, CDR1 is SGHKS and CDR2 is YYEKEE (reference sequence). J was trimmed by 4 bases and V by 0 bases; bases with no gene match: 6. The CDR3 is 16 residues long. CDR3 nucleotides: TGTGCCAGCAGCTTGGTATGGACAGGGGTAGCAGATACGCAGTATTTT. Translation gives CASSLVWTGVADTQYF.

The table lists this clonotype with many counts. The chain has TRBV6-5 and TRBJ2-7, with 9 nucleotides matching TRBD1. The germline V gene has CDR1 MNHEY and CDR2 SVGAGI. V lost 5 bases and J lost 2; bases outside the gene matches: 4. This CDR3 region has 14 residues. Written as DNA, the CDR3 is TGTGCCAGCAGTACCGGGACAGGGACCTACGAGCAGTACTTC. Translation: CASSTGTGTYEQYF.

About this clonotype: One junction end disagrees with the germline gene, perhaps due to a read error. V is TRBV5-8 and J is TRBJ2-6, with 12 bases fitting TRBD2. The CDR3 spans 17 residues. Germline V CDR1 and CDR2: SGHTS, YDEGEE. The DNA of the CDR3 is TGTGCCAGCAGTTTGACTAGCGGGAGTCCCGGGGTCAACGTCCTGACTTTC. Encoded protein: CASSLTSGSPGVNVLTF.

The CDR3 loop reads CASSDGQNTEAFF. The CDR3 DNA follows: TGTGCCAGCTCAGACGGACAGAACACTGAAGCTTTCTTT. J is TRBJ1-1 and V is TRBV18, with a possible D match to TRBD1 (5 bases). This CDR3 comprises 13 residues. With 5 bases removed from V and 1 base from J, the gap between germline ends came to 8 bases. Germline V gene sequence: CDR1 KGHSH, CDR2 LQKENI. Complete variable domain (other parts from reference TRBV18 and TRBJ1-1): NAGVMQNPRHLVRRRGQEARLRCSPMKGHSHVYWYRQLPEEGLKFMVYLQKENIIDESGMPKERFSAEFPKEGPSILRIQQVVRGDSAAYFCASSDGQNTEAFFGQGTRLTVV.

This clonotype showed up just a few times. The chain uses TRBV27 and TRBJ2-7; 9 nucleotides match TRBD1. The CDR3 covers 17 residues. Germline lookup yields CDR1 MNHEY and CDR2 SMNVEV (reference sequence). V was clipped by 3 bases and J by 4 bases; unmatched bases: 13. The CDR3 sequence is CASSFRDRAWGEYEQYF. As DNA, the CDR3 is TGTGCCAGCAGTTTCCGGGACAGGGCCTGGGGAGAATACGAGCAGTACTTC.

This clonotype has at least ten counts. The chain joins TRBV4-2 to TRBJ1-3, with D possibly being TRBD1 (5 bases). This CDR3 has 19 residues. The germline CDR1 and CDR2 sequences are LGHNA and YNFKEQ. V was cut by 4 bases and J by 0 bases, with 22 bases left in between. CDR3 region: CASSRVLWDHSNSGNTIYF. CDR3 DNA sequence: TGTGCCAGCAGCCGCGTTCTCTGGGACCACAGCAACTCTGGAAACACCATATATTTT.

This clonotype was observed a few times. This sequence joins TRBV6-5 and TRBJ2-5; tentatively, D is TRBD2 (6 bases). Trimming stripped 3 bases from V and 2 bases from J, with 10 bases between. The CDR3 length is 14 residues. The germline V gene encodes CDR1 MNHEY and CDR2 SVGAGI. The DNA for the CDR3 is TGTGCCAGCAGTTATGTTGCGGGGCAAGAGACCCAGTACTTC. Its protein product is CASSYVAGQETQYF.

The chain uses TRBV7-9 and TRBJ2-1; D perhaps matches TRBD1 (6 bases). Germline V gives CDR1 SEHNR, CDR2 FQNEAQ (reference sequence). CDR3 length equals 15 residues. Trimming took off 4 bases at V and 3 bases at J, with 13 bases between the two ends. The CDR3 is CASSSRSGDYNEQFF. The CDR3, as DNA: TGTGCCAGCAGCTCGAGGTCAGGGGACTACAATGAGCAGTTCTTC.

This clonotype was observed a few times. The chain couples TRBV9 to TRBJ2-5, with a possible D match to TRBD1 (6 bases). CDR1 and CDR2 (germline): SGDLS, YYNGEE. The V end was cut by 4 bases, the J end by 2 bases, with 12 bases between. The CDR3 covers 14 residues. The CDR3 region has the DNA TGTGCCAGCAGCCAAGAGGGGGTTCAAGAGACCCAGTACTTC. The encoded protein is CASSQEGVQETQYF.

The genes are TRBV20-1 and TRBJ2-1; 7 bases agree with TRBD2. V gave up 0 bases and J gave up 12 bases; unmatched junction bases: 11. There are 14 residues in the CDR3. The germline V gene encodes CDR1 DFQATT and CDR2 SNEGSKA (reference sequence). CDR3 nucleotides: TGCAGTGCTAGAGATGGGGGGGGGGACCTTGGGCAGTTCTTC. It translates to CSARDGGGDLGQFF.

The chain's CDR3 is CASRVGAGRAFF. CDR3 nucleotide sequence: TGTGCCAGCAGGGTGGGAGCCGGGCGTGCTTTCTTT. This chain uses TRBV12-3 or TRBV12-4 with TRBJ1-1; D gene uncertain. The CDR3 is made up of 12 amino acids. V shed 6 bases and J shed 11 bases, with 16 bases lying between them.

This clonotype was seen more than once but under ten times. The V and J genes are TRBV19 and TRBJ2-1; D not resolved. V was shortened by 1 base and J by 0 bases, with 4 bases between the two germline ends. Looked up from germline, CDR1 is LNHDA and CDR2 is SQIVND (reference sequence). The CDR3 runs to 14 residues. CDR3 sequence: CASSIASSYNEQFF. CDR3 nucleotide sequence: TGTGCCAGTAGTATAGCTTCCTCCTACAATGAGCAGTTCTTC.